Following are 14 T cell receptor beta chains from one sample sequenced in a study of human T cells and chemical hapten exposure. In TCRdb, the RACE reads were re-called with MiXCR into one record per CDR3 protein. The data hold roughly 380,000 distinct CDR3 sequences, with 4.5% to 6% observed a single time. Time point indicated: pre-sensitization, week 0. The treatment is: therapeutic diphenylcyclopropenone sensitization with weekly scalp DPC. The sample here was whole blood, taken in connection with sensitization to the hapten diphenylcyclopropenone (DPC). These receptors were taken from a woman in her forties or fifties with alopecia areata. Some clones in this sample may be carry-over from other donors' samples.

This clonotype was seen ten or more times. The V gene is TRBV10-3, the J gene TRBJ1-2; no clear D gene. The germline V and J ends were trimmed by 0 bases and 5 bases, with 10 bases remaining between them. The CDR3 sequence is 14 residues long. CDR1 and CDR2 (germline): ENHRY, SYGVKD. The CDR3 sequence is CAISESTSVYGYTF. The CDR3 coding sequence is TGTGCCATCAGTGAGTCTACCTCTGTGTATGGCTACACCTTC.

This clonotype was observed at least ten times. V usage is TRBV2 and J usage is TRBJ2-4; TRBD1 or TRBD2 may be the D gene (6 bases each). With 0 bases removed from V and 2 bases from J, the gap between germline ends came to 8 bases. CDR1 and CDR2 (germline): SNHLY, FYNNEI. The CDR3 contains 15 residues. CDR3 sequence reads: CASSEAGGSKNIQYF. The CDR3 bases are TGTGCCAGCAGTGAAGCAGGGGGGTCCAAAAACATTCAGTACTTC.

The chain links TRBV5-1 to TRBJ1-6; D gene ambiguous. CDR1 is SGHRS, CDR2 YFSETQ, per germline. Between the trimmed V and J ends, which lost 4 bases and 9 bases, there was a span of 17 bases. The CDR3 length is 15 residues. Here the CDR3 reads CASSRITNTGSPLHF. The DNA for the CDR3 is TGCGCCAGCAGCCGGATTACAAACACGGGTTCACCCCTCCACTTT.

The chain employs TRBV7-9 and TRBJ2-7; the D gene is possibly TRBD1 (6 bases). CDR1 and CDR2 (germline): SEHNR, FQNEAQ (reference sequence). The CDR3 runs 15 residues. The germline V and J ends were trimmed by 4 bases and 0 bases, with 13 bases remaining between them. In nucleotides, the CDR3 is TGTGCCAGCAGCTCGGACAGAAAAAGCTCCTACGAGCAGTACTTC. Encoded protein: CASSSDRKSSYEQYF.

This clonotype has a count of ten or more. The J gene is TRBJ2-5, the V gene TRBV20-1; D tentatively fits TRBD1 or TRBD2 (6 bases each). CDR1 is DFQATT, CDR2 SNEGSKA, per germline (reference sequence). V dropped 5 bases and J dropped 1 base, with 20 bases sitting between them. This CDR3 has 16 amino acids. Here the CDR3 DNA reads TGCAGTGCTGAGAGTTGGGGGGCATGGGGCCAAGAGACCCAGTACTTC. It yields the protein CSAESWGAWGQETQYF.

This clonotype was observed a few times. The CDR3 loop is CSASISGGPTDTQYF. The CDR3 DNA reads as TGCAGTGCTAGTATTAGCGGGGGACCCACAGATACGCAGTATTTT. The chain links TRBV20-1 to TRBJ2-3, with 9 positions matching TRBD2. Germline V gives CDR1 DFQATT, CDR2 SNEGSKA (reference sequence). CDR3 size: 15 residues. The trim removed 3 bases at V and 2 bases at J, leaving 6 bases unmatched.

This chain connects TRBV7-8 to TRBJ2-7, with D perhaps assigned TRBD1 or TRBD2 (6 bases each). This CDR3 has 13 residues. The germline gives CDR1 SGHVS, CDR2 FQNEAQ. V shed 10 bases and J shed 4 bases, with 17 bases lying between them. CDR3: CATSRGDRYEQYF. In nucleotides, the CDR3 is TGTGCCACCTCAAGGGGGGATCGGTACGAGCAGTACTTC.

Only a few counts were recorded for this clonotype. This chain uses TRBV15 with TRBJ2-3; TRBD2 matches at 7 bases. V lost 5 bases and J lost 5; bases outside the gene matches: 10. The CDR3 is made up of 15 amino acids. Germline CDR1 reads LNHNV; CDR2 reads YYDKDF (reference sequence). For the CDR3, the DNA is TGTGCCACCAGCCCTTCGGGCGGGAGTCAAGATACGCAGTATTTT. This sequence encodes CATSPSGGSQDTQYF.

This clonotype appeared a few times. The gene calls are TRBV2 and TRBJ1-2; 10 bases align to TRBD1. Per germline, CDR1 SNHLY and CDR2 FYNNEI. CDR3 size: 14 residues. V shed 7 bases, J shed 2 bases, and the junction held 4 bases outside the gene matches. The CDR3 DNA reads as TGTGCCAGCATAGGGACAGGGGCGAACTATGGCTACACCTTC. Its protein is CASIGTGANYGYTF.

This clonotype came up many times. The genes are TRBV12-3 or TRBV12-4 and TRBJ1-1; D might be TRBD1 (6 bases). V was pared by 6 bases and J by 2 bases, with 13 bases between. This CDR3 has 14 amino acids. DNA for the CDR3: TGTGCCAGCAGGACCGGGACACTAAACACTGAAGCTTTCTTT. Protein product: CASRTGTLNTEAFF.

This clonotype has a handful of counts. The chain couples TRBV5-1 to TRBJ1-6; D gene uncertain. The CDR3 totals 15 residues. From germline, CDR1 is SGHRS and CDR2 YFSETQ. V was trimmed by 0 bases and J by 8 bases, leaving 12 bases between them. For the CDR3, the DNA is TGCGCCAGCAGCTTGGGGGTTGGTATGGATTCACCCCTCCACTTT. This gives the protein CASSLGVGMDSPLHF. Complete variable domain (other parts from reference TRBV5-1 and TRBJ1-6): KAGVTQTPRYLIKTRGQQVTLSCSPISGHRSVSWYQQTPGQGLQFLFEYFSETQRNKGNFPGRFSGRQFSNSRSEMNVSTLELGDSALYLCASSLGVGMDSPLHFGNGTRLTVT.

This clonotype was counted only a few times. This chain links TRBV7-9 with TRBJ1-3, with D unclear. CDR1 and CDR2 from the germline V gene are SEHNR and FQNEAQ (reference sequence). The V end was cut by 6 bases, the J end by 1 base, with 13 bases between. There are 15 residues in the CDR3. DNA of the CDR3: TGTGCCAGCAGTTCCTCCCGCCGGTCTGGAAACACCATATATTTT. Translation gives CASSSSRRSGNTIYF.

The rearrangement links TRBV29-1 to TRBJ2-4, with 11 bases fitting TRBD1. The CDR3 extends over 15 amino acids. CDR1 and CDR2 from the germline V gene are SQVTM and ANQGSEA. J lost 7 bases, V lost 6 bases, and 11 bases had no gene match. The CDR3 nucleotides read TGCAGCGTACGTGGACAGGGGGCGGTTAGTAACATTCAGTACTTC. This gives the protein CSVRGQGAVSNIQYF.

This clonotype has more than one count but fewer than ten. In nucleotides, the CDR3 is TGTGCCAGCAGCTTAAGGGAGGCGCGGGAGCAGTACTTC. Translation: CASSLREAREQYF. The rearrangement uses TRBV11-2 and TRBJ2-7; TRBD2 is a possible D gene (6 bases). The CDR3 is 13 amino acids. V lost 2 bases to trimming and J lost 7 bases, with 12 bases between them. The germline V gene encodes CDR1 SGHAT and CDR2 FQNNGV.